This T cell receptor (beta chain) was captured in a study of regulatory T cells in long-lasting Graves disease. The ends lost 11 bases at V and 3 bases at J; junction bases unmatched: 12. Germline CDR1 and CDR2: MNHNS and SASEGT. The CDR3 contains 14 residues. Time point: newly diagnosed GD, antithyroid drugs for less than 3 months. The authors made the TCR library using RNA they extracted from PBMCs. Library construction for TCR beta used iRepertoire HTBI primers and Arm-PCR of CDR3 regions. TCRdb reprocessed the multiplex PCR reads with MiXCR, giving one entry per CDR3 protein. This table holds hundreds of thousands of distinct CDR3 sequences, less than 15% found once. This clonotype has ten or more counts. These sequences were also reported in another study, on T cells in Graves' hyperthyroidism and ophthalmopathy. Per that paper: When ophthalmopathy did not progress within 18 months, Graves' hyperthyroidism was considered stable. Among thyroid clonotypes expanded above 0.001, most also appeared in blood. Separating ophthalmopathy from stable hyperthyroidism was achieved by a 13 V-J model.

Here the sequenced sample was peripheral blood mononuclear cells (PBMCs), taken at new diagnosis, from a patient treated with antithyroid drugs. The clonotype was recovered from a man aged 25 to 40 with Graves disease. The V call is TRBV6-1, the J call TRBJ2-5; 7 nucleotides align to TRBD2. The chain's CDR3 is CAATSAGEEETQYF. CDR3 bases: TGTGCCGCTACTAGCGCCGGAGAGGAAGAGACCCAGTACTTC.